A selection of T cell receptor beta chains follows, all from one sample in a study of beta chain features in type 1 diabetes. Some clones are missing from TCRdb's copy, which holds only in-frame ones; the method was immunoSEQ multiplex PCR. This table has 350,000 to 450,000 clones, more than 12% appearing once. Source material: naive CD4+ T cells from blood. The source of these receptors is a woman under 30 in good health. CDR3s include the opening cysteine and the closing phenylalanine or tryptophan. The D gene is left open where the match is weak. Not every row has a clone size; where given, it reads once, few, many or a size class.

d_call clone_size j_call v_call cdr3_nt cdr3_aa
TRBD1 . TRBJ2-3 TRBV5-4 TGTGCCAGCAGCTTGGGGACCGGGACAGCGACAGATACGCAGTATTTT CASSLGTGTATDTQYF
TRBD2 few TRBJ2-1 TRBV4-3 TGCGCCAGCAGCCAAGATCAAGCGGGAGTTATCGGGAATGAGCAGTTCTTC CASSQDQAGVIGNEQFF
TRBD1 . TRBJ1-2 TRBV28 TGTGCCAGCAGCCCCGGGACAGGGCCGGACTATGGCTACACCTTC CASSPGTGPDYGYTF
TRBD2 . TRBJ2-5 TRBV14 TGTGCCAGCAGCCAGACTAGCGGGATACAAGAGACCCAGTACTTC CASSQTSGIQETQYF
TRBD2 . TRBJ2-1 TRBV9 TGTGCCAGCAGCGCCCAGAGACTAGCGGGCAATGAGCAGTTCTTC CASSAQRLAGNEQFF
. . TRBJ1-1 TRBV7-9 TGTGCCAGCAGCTTAGGAACAGCGAACACTGAAGCTTTCTTT CASSLGTANTEAFF
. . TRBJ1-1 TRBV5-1 TGCGCCAGCAGCTTGTGGGGGCTTGACACTGAAGCTTTCTTT CASSLWGLDTEAFF
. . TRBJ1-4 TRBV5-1 TGCGCCAGCAGCTTGGACGGGGAAAAACTGTTTTTT CASSLDGEKLFF
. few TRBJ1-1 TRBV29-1 TGCAGCGTTGCCCCCAGGGCGAACACTGAAGCTTTCTTT CSVAPRANTEAFF
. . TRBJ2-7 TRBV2 TGTGCCAGCAGCTTGGGGACTGGCTCCTACGAGCAGTACTTC CASSLGTGSYEQYF
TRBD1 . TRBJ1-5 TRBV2 TGTGCCAGCAGTAGACAGGGAGGCAATCAGCCCCAGCATTTT CASSRQGGNQPQHF
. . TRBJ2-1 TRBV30 TGTGCCTGGGAAACAGGTTACAATGAGCAGTTCTTC CAWETGYNEQFF
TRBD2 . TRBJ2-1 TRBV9 TGTGCCAGCAGCGAGAGGGCTAGCGGGAGCAATGAGCAGTTCTTC CASSERASGSNEQFF
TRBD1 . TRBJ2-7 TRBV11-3 TGTGCCAGCAGCGTTACAGGGGTGGCCTACGAGCAGTACTTC CASSVTGVAYEQYF
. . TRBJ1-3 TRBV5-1 TGCGCCAGCAGACCGGACAGTTCCTCTGGAAACACCATATATTTT CASRPDSSSGNTIYF
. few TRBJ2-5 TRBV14 TGTGCCAGCAGTCACGGGGGGACACCAGAGACCCAGTACTTC CASSHGGTPETQYF
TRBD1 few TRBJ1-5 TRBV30 TGTGCCTGGAGCACCCATATCTGGGACAGGGTGTTGAATCAGCCCCAGCATTTT CAWSTHIWDRVLNQPQHF
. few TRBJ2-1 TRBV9 TGTGCCAGCAGCGTAAGCTCCCCCTCCTACAATGAGCAGTTCTTC CASSVSSPSYNEQFF
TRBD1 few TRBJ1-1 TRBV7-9 TGTGCCAGCAGCTTCGGGACAGGGCAGAGGGGGACTGAAGCTTTCTTT CASSFGTGQRGTEAFF
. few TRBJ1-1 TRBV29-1 TGCAGTCCCCGGGGGGCCAAAGCTGAAGCTTTCTTT CSPRGAKAEAFF
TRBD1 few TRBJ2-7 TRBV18 TGTGCCAGCGAGGACAGGGCCGCCTACGAGCAGTACTTC CASEDRAAYEQYF
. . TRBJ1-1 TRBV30 TGTGCCTGTAAGACCGACAGGAGGCGTGAAGCTTTCTTT CACKTDRRREAFF
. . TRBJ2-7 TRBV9 TGTGCCAGCAGCCAAAACAGGGACGAGCAGTACTTC CASSQNRDEQYF
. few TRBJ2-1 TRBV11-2 TGTGCCAGCATCCCGACTAGAGGACCCTACAATGAGCAGTTCTTC CASIPTRGPYNEQFF
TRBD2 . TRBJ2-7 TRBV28 TGTGCCAGCAGTTTCGGGGGGGGGTACGAGCAGTACTTC CASSFGGGYEQYF
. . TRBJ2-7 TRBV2 TGTGCCAGCAGTCAGGGGCTCCTAGCCTACGAGCAGTACTTC CASSQGLLAYEQYF
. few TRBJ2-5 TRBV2 TGTGCCAGCCCCCCCGGACACCGAGAGACCCAGTACTTC CASPPGHRETQYF
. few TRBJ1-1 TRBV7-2 TGTGCCAGCAGCTTAGGTCAGAACACTGAAGCTTTCTTT CASSLGQNTEAFF
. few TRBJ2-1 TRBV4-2 TGTGCCAGCAGCCATGCCCCGGGGATGGCGTCCTACAATGAGCAGTTCTTC CASSHAPGMASYNEQFF
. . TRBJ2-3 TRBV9 TGTGCCAGCGGCCAGTTCACAGATACGCAGTATTTT CASGQFTDTQYF
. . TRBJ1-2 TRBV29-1 TGCAGCACAGGACAGAACCACTATGGCTACACCTTC CSTGQNHYGYTF
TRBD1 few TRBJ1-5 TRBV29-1 TGCAGCGTTTCCGGGACAGGGATTAGCAATCAGCCCCAGCATTTT CSVSGTGISNQPQHF
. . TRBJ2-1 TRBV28 TGTGCCAGCTACCTGGGCGCCGGGGATGAGCAGTTCTTC CASYLGAGDEQFF
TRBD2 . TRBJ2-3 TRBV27 TGTGCCAGCAGTTTGACCGCGTGGACTAGCGGGAGATTAGGGGATACGCAGTATTTT CASSLTAWTSGRLGDTQYF
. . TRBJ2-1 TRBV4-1 TGCGCCAGCAGTCGAGGACTAGACAGGATCAATGAGCAGTTCTTC CASSRGLDRINEQFF
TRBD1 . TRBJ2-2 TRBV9 TGTGCCAGCAGCGTAGTGCGAGGGGGCAACACCGGGGAGCTGTTTTTT CASSVVRGGNTGELFF
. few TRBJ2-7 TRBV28 TGTGCCAGCACTAAAAGCTCCTACGAGCAGTACTTC CASTKSSYEQYF
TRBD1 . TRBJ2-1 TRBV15 TGTGCCACCAGCACCCGAACCGGACAGGGAACCAATGAGCAGTTCTTC CATSTRTGQGTNEQFF
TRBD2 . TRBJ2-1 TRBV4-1 TGCGCCAGCAGATATACCGGGACTAGCGGGATTGAGCAGTTCTTC CASRYTGTSGIEQFF
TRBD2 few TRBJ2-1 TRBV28 TGTGCCAGCACCCTTAGCGGGGTGGGGCAGGGTAAGCAGTTCTTC CASTLSGVGQGKQFF
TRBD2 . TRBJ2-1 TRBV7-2 TGTGCCAGCAGCCCCCGGACTAGCGGGGGATCCTACAATGAGCAGTTCTTC CASSPRTSGGSYNEQFF
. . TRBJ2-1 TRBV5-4 TGTGCCAGCAGCTCCAGGGAACACGAGGAGCAGTTCTTC CASSSREHEEQFF